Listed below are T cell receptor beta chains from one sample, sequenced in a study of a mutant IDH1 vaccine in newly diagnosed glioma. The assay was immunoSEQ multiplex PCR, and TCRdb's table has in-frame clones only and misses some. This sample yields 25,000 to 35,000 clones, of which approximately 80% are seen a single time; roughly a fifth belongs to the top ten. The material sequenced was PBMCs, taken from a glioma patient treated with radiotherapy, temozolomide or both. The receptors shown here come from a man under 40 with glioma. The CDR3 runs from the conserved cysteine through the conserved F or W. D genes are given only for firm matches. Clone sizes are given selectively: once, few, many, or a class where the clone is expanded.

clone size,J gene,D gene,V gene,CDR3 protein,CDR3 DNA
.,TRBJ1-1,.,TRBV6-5,CASSSNTEAFF,TGTGCCAGCAGCTCGAACACTGAAGCTTTCTTT
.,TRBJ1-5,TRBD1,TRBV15,CATSKSTGGVQPQHF,TGTGCCACCAGCAAATCAACAGGGGGGGTTCAGCCCCAGCATTTT
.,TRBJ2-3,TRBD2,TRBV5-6,CASSLVAGGPDTQYF,TGTGCCAGCAGCTTGGTCGCGGGAGGGCCGGATACGCAGTATTTT
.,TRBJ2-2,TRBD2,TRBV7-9,CASSSIAGVFGELFF,TGTGCCAGCAGTTCAATAGCGGGAGTGTTCGGGGAGCTGTTTTTT
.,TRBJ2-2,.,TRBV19,CASSIYAENTGELFF,TGTGCCAGTAGTATATACGCTGAAAACACCGGGGAGCTGTTTTTT
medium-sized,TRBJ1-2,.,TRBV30,CAWSIGQGGGYGYTF,TGTGCCTGGAGTATTGGGCAGGGCGGCGGCTATGGCTACACCTTC
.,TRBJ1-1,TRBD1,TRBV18,CASSLSGGGGEDTEAFF,TGTGCCAGCTCTCTGTCAGGGGGTGGCGGAGAAGACACTGAAGCTTTCTTT
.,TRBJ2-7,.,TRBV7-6,CASSLDRNGPEQYF,TGTGCCAGCAGCTTAGACAGGAACGGGCCCGAGCAGTACTTC
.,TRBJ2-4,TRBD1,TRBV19,CASRPRTGGTNIQYF,TGTGCCAGTAGACCCAGGACAGGGGGGACAAACATTCAGTACTTC
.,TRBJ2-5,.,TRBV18,CASSPVTFETQYF,TGTGCCAGCTCACCAGTCACATTTGAGACCCAGTACTTC
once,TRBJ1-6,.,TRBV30,CAWSVKGRAENSPLHF,TGTGCCTGGAGTGTAAAAGGTCGAGCTGAAAATTCACCCCTCCACTTT
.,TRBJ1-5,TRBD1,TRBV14,CASSPGTAYSNQPQHF,TGTGCCAGCAGCCCTGGGACAGCATATAGCAATCAGCCCCAGCATTTT
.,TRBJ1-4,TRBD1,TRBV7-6,CASSTSGTDNEKLFF,TGTGCCAGCAGTACAAGCGGGACAGATAATGAAAAACTGTTTTTT
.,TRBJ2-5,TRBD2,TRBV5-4,CASSSLAGGPSQETQYF,TGTGCCAGCAGCTCCCTAGCGGGAGGGCCTTCCCAAGAGACCCAGTACTTC
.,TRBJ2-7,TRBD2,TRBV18,CASSPPGGSSYEQYF,TGTGCCAGCTCACCACCGGGCGGGAGCTCCTACGAGCAGTACTTC
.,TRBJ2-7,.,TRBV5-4,CASSLKELTEQYF,TGTGCCAGCAGCTTGAAGGAATTGACCGAGCAGTACTTC
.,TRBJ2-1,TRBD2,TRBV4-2,CASSQELTGGSGEQFF,TGTGCCAGCAGCCAAGAATTGACCGGCGGGAGTGGTGAGCAGTTCTTC